This note documents a single T cell receptor beta chain sequence. Its recognized antigen is unknown. This entry comes from a study of T cells in severe cutaneous drug reactions (dated by TCRdb to between 2017 and 2020). About the study as a whole: Between the early 2010s and the late 2010s, patients were recruited from Taiwan, Thailand and a European registry network. Only patients with a probable or definite SJS/TEN or DRESS diagnosis by RegiSCAR criteria were enrolled. The Naranjo algorithm and the ALDEN drug causality algorithm were used to identify the culprit drug. Blister fluids/cells, PBMC and other biological samples were taken from patients in the acute stage or the recovery stage. The study combined bulk TCR sequencing with single-cell sequencing, quantitative PCR validation, functional assays and transgenic mouse experiments. Libraries used iRepertoire multiplex PCR; authors cited a comparison showing similar capture of abundant clonotypes across iRepertoire and 5' RACE methods with or without UMI. The paper's findings and limits, for the study overall: CBZ-SJS/TEN patients showed strongly increased TRBV12-4 usage, with averages of approximately 32% in blister cells and about 5% in PBMC. Although undetectable or scarce in tolerant-control and healthy-donor PBMC, a public TCRbeta CDR3 was found in all seven CBZ-SJS/TEN blister samples, at a mean of roughly 14%. The authors noted that whether the public TCR generalizes to SJS/TEN caused by other drugs still needs further study.

Library preparation used the iRepertoire multiplex PCR system with TCR subtype-specific primers for both bulk and single-cell sequencing. Multiplex PCR using primers aimed at the V, D and J gene regions produced the bulk TCR beta libraries. Approximately 90-550 ng of RNA per sample was used as input for bulk TCR library preparation. An Illumina MiSeq was used to sequence bulk TCR beta amplicons. Regarding the original processing steps: Quality control steps removed sample misassignments and low-quality sequencing reads. The amino acids lying between the V-gene Y[YFLI]C motif and the J-segment [FW]GXGT motif were defined as CDR3. CDR3 clonotypes and TRBV and TRBJ gene assignments were based on the IMGT database. TRBV expression in each sample was normalized to the mean expression of the same gene in PBMC from 40 to 45 healthy donors. TCRdb reprocessed the sequencing reads and holds a single record per CDR3 protein sequence, with no DNA. The V and J calls shown here were made by TCRdb, not taken from the authors' results. In this sample's table one finds fewer than 11,000 distinct CDR3 sequences. Approximately 20% of the sample is taken by the ten largest.

Looking up the germline V gene (reference sequence) yields CDR1 DFQATT and CDR2 SNEGSKA. Its CDR3 holds 16 amino acids, cysteine through phenylalanine. The coding DNA is unavailable. The donors whose samples were sequenced had carbamazepine-induced Stevens-Johnson syndrome or toxic epidermal necrolysis (CBZ-SJS/TEN). Patients with drug-induced severe cutaneous adverse reactions had T cell receptor repertoires profiled by next-generation sequencing to look for drug-specific clonotypes. The RNA was isolated from either blister cells of skin lesions or peripheral blood mononuclear cells. Source material: cells from a skin blister. The cell subset or site label for this specimen denotes: unsorted cells from skin lesion blisters. The chain joins TRBV20-1 to TRBJ2-3; TCRdb's D call of TRBD2 is untestable without DNA. The TCR comes from a human donor with Stevens-Johnson syndrome, a severe cutaneous drug reaction. The CDR3 reads as follows: CSARTLLGRTTDTQYF.